A selection of T cell receptor beta chains follows, all from one sample in a study of cytomegalovirus exposure and HLA in healthy donors. TCRdb keeps only in-frame clones here, not all; method: immunoSEQ multiplex PCR. The sample has 100,000 to 150,000 clones; just under 75% are singletons. The sequenced sample consisted of PBMCs. The receptors were sampled from a man between 35 and 55 years old in good health and CMV-seropositive. CDR3s include the opening cysteine and the closing phenylalanine or tryptophan. D genes are given only for firm matches. Size is stated for part of the rows, as once, few or many counts, or as a class when the clone is expanded.

>-|-|TRBV9|TRBJ1-4
CASRRTENEKLFF
TGTGCCAGCAGAAGGACAGAGAATGAAAAACTGTTTTTT
>-|-|TRBV10-2|TRBJ2-3
CASSPSSDTQYF
TGCGCCAGCAGTCCCTCCTCTGATACGCAGTATTTT
>-|-|TRBV28|TRBJ1-2
CASSLYSSYGYTF
TGTGCCAGCAGTTTATACAGCTCCTATGGCTACACCTTC
>-|-|TRBV15|TRBJ2-1
CATSRPGASGYNEQFF
TGTGCCACCAGCAGACCGGGGGCTAGCGGCTACAATGAGCAGTTCTTC
>few|-|TRBV5-1|TRBJ1-1
CASSLTMGLNTEAFF
TGCGCCAGCAGCCTCACCATGGGGCTGAACACTGAAGCTTTCTTT
>-|TRBD1|TRBV28|TRBJ1-6
CASRGTGDNSPLHF
TGTGCCAGCAGGGGGACAGGAGATAATTCACCCCTCCACTTT
>-|-|TRBV9|TRBJ2-3
CASSVGGQSTDTQYF
TGTGCCAGCAGCGTAGGGGGACAAAGCACAGATACGCAGTATTTT
>once|TRBD1|TRBV4-2|TRBJ1-1
CASSQQPGQGAVNTEAFF
TGTGCCAGCAGCCAGCAACCGGGACAGGGGGCGGTAAACACTGAAGCTTTCTTT
>-|TRBD2|TRBV9|TRBJ2-3
CASNRGSFTDTQYF
TGTGCCAGCAACCGCGGGAGCTTCACAGATACGCAGTATTTT
>-|TRBD1|TRBV18|TRBJ2-3
CASSIQGAPDTQYF
TGTGCCAGCTCAATCCAGGGGGCCCCAGATACGCAGTATTTT
>-|-|TRBV9|TRBJ2-3
CASSVGGGLDTQYF
TGTGCCAGCAGCGTAGGTGGGGGCCTAGATACGCAGTATTTT
>-|-|TRBV28|TRBJ1-2
CASSLLTALYGYTF
TGTGCCAGCAGTTTACTGACAGCGTTGTATGGCTACACCTTC
>-|-|TRBV7-8|TRBJ1-1
CASSLDRRWAFF
TGTGCCAGCAGCTTAGATCGCCGGTGGGCTTTCTTT
>-|-|TRBV28|TRBJ1-5
CASSLWTLSGNQPQHF
TGTGCCAGCAGTTTATGGACACTTTCAGGGAATCAGCCCCAGCATTTT
>-|-|TRBV30|TRBJ2-1
CAWGLLYDNEQFF
TGTGCCTGGGGGCTCCTCTACGACAATGAGCAGTTCTTC
>-|-|TRBV7-9|TRBJ2-7
CASSAPRRTGGYEQYF
TGTGCCAGCAGCGCGCCCAGACGCACCGGCGGCTACGAGCAGTACTTC
>-|TRBD1|TRBV27|TRBJ2-7
CASRGQRTGRSYEQYF
TGTGCCAGCAGGGGGCAGCGGACAGGTAGATCCTACGAGCAGTACTTC
>-|-|TRBV9|TRBJ2-2
CASSVDRVPGELFF
TGTGCCAGCAGCGTAGACAGGGTCCCCGGGGAGCTGTTTTTT
>-|-|TRBV2|TRBJ1-6
CASSEVGSGSPLHF
TGTGCCAGCAGTGAGGTCGGGTCGGGGTCACCCCTCCACTTT
>-|-|TRBV7-2|TRBJ2-1
CASSLAYRVPNEQFF
TGTGCCAGCAGCTTAGCTTACCGGGTGCCCAATGAGCAGTTCTTC
>once|TRBD2|TRBV18|TRBJ2-5
CASTETGGSQETQYF
TGTGCCAGCACTGAGACGGGGGGGAGCCAAGAGACCCAGTACTTC
>-|TRBD1|TRBV11-2|TRBJ2-7
CASSFGTVAYEQYF
TGTGCCAGCAGCTTCGGGACAGTCGCCTACGAGCAGTACTTC
>-|-|TRBV19|TRBJ2-7
CASSIEAGSTYEQYF
TGTGCCAGTAGTATAGAGGCGGGGAGTACCTACGAGCAGTACTTC
>-|-|TRBV16|TRBJ2-7
CASSQVRSSYEQYF
TGTGCCAGCAGCCAAGTCCGTAGCTCCTACGAGCAGTACTTC